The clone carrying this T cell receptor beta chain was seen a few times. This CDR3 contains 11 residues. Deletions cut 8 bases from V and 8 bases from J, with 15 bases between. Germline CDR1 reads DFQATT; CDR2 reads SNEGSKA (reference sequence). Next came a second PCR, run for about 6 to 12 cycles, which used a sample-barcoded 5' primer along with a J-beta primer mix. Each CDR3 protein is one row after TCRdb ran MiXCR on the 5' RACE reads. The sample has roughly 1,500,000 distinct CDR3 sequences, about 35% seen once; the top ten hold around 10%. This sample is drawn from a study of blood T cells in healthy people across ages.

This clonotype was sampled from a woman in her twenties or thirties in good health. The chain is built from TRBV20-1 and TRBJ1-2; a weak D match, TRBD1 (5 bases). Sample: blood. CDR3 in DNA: TGCAGTTCCCCCACGGGGGACGGCTACACCTTC. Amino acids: CSSPTGDGYTF.